This entry lists 2 T cell receptor beta chains sequenced from one sample in a study of T-cell reconstitution after alpha-beta-depleted transplantation in children. A library of TCRbeta sequences, prepared with unique molecular identifiers, was generated. A single record per CDR3 protein comes from TCRdb applying MiXCR to the PCR reads. The table lists under 850,000 distinct CDR3 sequences, about an eighth of them singletons, with roughly 0.77% in the top ten. Sequenced material: PBMCs, taken before TCRalphabeta/CD19-depleted stem cell transplant. These TCRs come from a girl aged 2 to 9 with congenital amegakaryocytic thrombocytopenia, due to receive a stem cell transplant.

This clonotype was seen many times. The chain links TRBV5-1 to TRBJ1-1; D is unresolved. The CDR3 loop spans 14 amino acids. Germline V gives CDR1 SGHRS, CDR2 YFSETQ. The V gene lost 0 bases and the J gene lost 2 bases, with 8 bases spanning the gap. This CDR3 reads CASSLDTANTEAFF. CDR3 nucleotides: TGCGCCAGCAGCTTGGATACAGCTAACACTGAAGCTTTCTTT.

This clonotype has a count of ten or more. J is TRBJ2-1 and V is TRBV11-2; the match to TRBD2 covers 10 bases. The germline V gene has CDR1 SGHAT and CDR2 FQNNGV. This CDR3 contains 16 residues. V gave up 4 bases and J gave up 4 bases; unmatched junction bases: 7. CDR3 region: CASSSAWTSGYNEQFF. CDR3 nucleotide sequence: TGTGCCAGCAGCTCGGCATGGACTAGCGGATACAATGAGCAGTTCTTC.